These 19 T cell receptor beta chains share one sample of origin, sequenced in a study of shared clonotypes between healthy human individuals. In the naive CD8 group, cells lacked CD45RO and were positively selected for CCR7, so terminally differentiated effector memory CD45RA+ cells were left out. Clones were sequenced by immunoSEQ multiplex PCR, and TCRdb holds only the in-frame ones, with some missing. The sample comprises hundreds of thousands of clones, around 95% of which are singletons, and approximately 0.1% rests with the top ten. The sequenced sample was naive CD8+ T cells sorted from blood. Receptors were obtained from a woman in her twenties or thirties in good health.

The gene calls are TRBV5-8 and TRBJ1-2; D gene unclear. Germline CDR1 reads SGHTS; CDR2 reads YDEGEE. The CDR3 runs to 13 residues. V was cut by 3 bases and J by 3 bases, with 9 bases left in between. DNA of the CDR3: TGTGCCAGCAGCTACGGACGGGACTATGGCTACACCTTC. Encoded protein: CASSYGRDYGYTF.

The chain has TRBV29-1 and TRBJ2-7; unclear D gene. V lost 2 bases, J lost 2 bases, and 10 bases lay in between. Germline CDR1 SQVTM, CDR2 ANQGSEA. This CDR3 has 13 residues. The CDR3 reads CSVESRDTYEQYF. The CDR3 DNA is TGCAGCGTTGAATCCCGCGACACCTACGAGCAGTACTTC.

CDR3 in DNA: TGTGCCAGCAGCCGATTGGAGGAGGGATATGCGGACAATGAGCAGTTCTTC. Translation: CASSRLEEGYADNEQFF. The chain carries TRBV4-2 and TRBJ2-1; TRBD2 might be the D (6 bases). Germline V gene lookup returns CDR1 LGHNA and CDR2 YNFKEQ. Trimming shortened V by 4 bases and J by 5 bases, and 21 bases separated the two germline ends. The CDR3 is 17 residues long.

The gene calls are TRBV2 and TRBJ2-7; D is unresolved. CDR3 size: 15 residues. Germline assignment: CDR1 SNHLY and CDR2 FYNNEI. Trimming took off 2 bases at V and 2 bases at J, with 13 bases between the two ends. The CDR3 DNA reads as TGTGCCAGCAGTGAACTCGCCAGTCTCGCCTACGAGCAGTACTTC. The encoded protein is CASSELASLAYEQYF.

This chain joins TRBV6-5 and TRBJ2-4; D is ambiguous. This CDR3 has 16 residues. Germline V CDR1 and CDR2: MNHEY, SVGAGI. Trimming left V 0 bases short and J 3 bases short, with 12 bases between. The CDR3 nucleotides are TGTGCCAGCAGTTACTCGTTTGCAGCTGGCAAAAACATTCAGTACTTC. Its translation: CASSYSFAAGKNIQYF.

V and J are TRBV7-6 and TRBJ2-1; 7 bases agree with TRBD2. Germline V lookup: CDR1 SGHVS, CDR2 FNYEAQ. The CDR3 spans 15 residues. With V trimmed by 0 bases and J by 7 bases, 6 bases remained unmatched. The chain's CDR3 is CASSLARGSGNEQFF. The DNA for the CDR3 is TGTGCCAGCAGCTTAGCGCGGGGTAGCGGGAATGAGCAGTTCTTC. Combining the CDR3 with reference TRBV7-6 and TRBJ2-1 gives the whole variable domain GAGVSQSPRYKVTKRGQDVALRCDPISGHVSLYWYRQALGQGPEFLTYFNYEAQQDKSGLPNDRFSAERPEGSISTLTIQRTEQRDSAMYRCASSLARGSGNEQFFGPGTRLTVL.

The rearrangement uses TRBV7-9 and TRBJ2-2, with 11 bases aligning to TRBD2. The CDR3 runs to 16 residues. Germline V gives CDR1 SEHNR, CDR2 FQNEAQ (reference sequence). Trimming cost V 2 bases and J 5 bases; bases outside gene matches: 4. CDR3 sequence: CASSLTSGRGTGELFF. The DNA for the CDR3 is TGTGCCAGCAGCTTAACTAGCGGGAGAGGAACCGGGGAGCTGTTTTTT.

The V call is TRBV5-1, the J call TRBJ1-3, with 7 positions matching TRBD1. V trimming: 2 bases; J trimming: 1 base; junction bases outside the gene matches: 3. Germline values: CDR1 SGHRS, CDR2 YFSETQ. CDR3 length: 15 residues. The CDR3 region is CASSFQGESGNTIYF. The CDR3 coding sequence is TGCGCCAGCAGCTTCCAGGGGGAATCTGGAAACACCATATATTTT. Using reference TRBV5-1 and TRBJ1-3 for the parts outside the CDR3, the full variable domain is KAGVTQTPRYLIKTRGQQVTLSCSPISGHRSVSWYQQTPGQGLQFLFEYFSETQRNKGNFPGRFSGRQFSNSRSEMNVSTLELGDSALYLCASSFQGESGNTIYFGEGSWLTVV.

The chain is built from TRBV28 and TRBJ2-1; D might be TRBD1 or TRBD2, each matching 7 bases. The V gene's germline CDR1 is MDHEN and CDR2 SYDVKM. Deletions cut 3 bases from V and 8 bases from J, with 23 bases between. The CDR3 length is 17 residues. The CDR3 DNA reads TGTGCCAGCAGTTTCCCCGGCTCAGGGGGGGAAGAGGATGAGCAGTTCTTC. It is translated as CASSFPGSGGEEDEQFF.

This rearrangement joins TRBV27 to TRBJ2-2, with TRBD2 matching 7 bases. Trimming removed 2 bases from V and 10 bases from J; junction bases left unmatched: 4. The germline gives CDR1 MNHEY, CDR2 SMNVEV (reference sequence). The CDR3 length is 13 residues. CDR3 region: CASSLLAAKELFF. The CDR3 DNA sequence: TGTGCCAGCAGTTTACTAGCGGCAAAGGAGCTGTTTTTT.

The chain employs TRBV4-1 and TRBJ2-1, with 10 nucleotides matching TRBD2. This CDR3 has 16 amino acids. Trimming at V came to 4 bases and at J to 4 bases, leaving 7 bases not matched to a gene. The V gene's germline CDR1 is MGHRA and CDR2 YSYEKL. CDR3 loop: CASSLRLAGLYNEQFF. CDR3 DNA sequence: TGCGCCAGCAGCCTCCGACTAGCGGGTTTGTACAATGAGCAGTTCTTC.

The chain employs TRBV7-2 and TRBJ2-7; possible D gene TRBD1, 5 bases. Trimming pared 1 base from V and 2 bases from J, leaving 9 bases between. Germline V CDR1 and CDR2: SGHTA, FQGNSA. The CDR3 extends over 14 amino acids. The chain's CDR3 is CASSLGGGTYEQYF. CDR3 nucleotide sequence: TGTGCCAGCAGCTTAGGGGGCGGAACCTACGAGCAGTACTTC.

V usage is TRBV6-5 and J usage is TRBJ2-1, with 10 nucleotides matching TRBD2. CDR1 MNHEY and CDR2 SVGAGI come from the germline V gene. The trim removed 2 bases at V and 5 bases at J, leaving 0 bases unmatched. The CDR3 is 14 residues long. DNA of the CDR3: TGTGCCAGCAGTTACGGACTAGCGGACAATGAGCAGTTCTTC. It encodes CASSYGLADNEQFF.

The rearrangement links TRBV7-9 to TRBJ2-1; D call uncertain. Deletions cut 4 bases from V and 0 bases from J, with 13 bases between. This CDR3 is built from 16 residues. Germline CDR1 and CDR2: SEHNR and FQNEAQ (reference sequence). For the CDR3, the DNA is TGTGCCAGCAGCTCCACACATATCGGCTCCTACAATGAGCAGTTCTTC. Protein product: CASSSTHIGSYNEQFF. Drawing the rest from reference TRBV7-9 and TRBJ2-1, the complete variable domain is DTGVSQNPRHKITKRGQNVTFRCDPISEHNRLYWYRQTLGQGPEFLTYFQNEAQLEKSRLLSDRFSAERPKGSFSTLEIQRTEQGDSAMYLCASSSTHIGSYNEQFFGPGTRLTVL.

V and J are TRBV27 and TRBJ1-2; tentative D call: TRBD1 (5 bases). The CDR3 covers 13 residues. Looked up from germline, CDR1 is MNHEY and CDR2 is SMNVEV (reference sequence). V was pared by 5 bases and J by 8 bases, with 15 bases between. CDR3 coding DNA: TGTGCCAGCAGTCCCACAGGCCCGGACGGCTACACCTTC. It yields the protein CASSPTGPDGYTF.

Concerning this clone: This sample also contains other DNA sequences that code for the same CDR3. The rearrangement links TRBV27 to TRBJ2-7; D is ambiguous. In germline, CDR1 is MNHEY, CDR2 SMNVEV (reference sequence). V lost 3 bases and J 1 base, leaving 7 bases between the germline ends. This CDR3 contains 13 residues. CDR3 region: CASSFAVSYEQYF. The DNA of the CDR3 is TGTGCCAGCAGTTTTGCGGTTTCCTACGAGCAGTACTTC.

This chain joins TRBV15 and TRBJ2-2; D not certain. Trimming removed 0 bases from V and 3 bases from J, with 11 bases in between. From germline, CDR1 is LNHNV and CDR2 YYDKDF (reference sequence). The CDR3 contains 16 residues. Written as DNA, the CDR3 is TGTGCCACCAGCAGAGAAGTTGGTCGGGACACCGGGGAGCTGTTTTTT. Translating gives CATSREVGRDTGELFF.

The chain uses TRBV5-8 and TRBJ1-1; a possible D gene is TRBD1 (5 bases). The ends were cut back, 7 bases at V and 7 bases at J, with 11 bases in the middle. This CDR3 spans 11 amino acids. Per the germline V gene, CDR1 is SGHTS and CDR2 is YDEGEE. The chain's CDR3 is CASDLGGEAFF. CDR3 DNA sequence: TGTGCCAGCGACCTGGGGGGTGAAGCTTTCTTT.

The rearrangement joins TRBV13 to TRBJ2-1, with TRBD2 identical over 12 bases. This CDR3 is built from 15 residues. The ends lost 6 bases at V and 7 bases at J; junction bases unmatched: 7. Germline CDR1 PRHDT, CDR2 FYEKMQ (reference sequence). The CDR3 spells CASRPGLAGRNEQFF. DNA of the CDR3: TGTGCCAGCAGGCCAGGACTAGCGGGGCGTAATGAGCAGTTCTTC.